Below are 19 T cell receptor beta chains sequenced from a single sample in a study of shared clonotypes between healthy human individuals. Sequenced by immunoSEQ multiplex PCR; TCRdb stores in-frame clones only, minus some. In the table there are 1,100,000 or so clones, approximately 80% of which are singletons. Material for sequencing was memory CD4+ T cells from PBMCs. Described subset: CD45RA-negative fraction. These receptors were collected from a man in his late teens or twenties in good health. Some clones in this sample may be carry-over from other donors' samples.

The chain is built from TRBV28 and TRBJ1-2; D is uncertain. The CDR3 length is 11 residues. Germline CDR1 is MDHEN and CDR2 is SYDVKM. DNA for the CDR3: TGTGTGGTGGCATCCAACTATGGCTACACCTTC. Its translation is CVVASNYGYTF.

V and J are TRBV28 and TRBJ2-3; D gene unclear. The V end was cut by 4 bases, the J end by 4 bases, with 9 bases between. Germline lookup yields CDR1 MDHEN and CDR2 SYDVKM. The CDR3 loop spans 13 amino acids. The CDR3, as DNA: TGTGCCAGCAGTTCACCCGCCCCAGATACGCAGTATTTT. Its protein product is CASSSPAPDTQYF.

This chain connects TRBV19 to TRBJ1-1; the D gene is possibly TRBD1 (5 bases). CDR1 is LNHDA and CDR2 is SQIVND in the germline V gene (reference sequence). This CDR3 is built from 14 residues. Trimming left V 4 bases short and J 4 bases short, with 13 bases between. CDR3 region: CASSSGGGTTEAFF. The CDR3, as DNA: TGTGCCAGTAGTAGCGGGGGAGGGACCACTGAAGCTTTCTTT.

This clone was found many times. The rearrangement uses TRBV4-1 and TRBJ2-3; 10 bases line up with TRBD2. The CDR3 runs to 14 residues. V shed 1 base and J 7 bases; nucleotides not matched to a gene: 2. The V gene's germline CDR1 is MGHRA and CDR2 YSYEKL. The CDR3, as DNA: TGCGCCAGCAGCCAAGGGACTAGCGGTTATACGCAGTATTTT. This sequence encodes CASSQGTSGYTQYF.

This sequence joins TRBV28 and TRBJ2-3, with TRBD1 as a possible D gene (6 bases). Trimming took 5 bases from V and 1 from J, leaving 10 bases between them. Germline V gene data show CDR1 as MDHEN and CDR2 as SYDVKM. The CDR3 has 14 residues. This chain's CDR3 is CASSAPGGTDTQYF. The CDR3 nucleotides read TGTGCCAGCAGTGCACCAGGGGGCACAGATACGCAGTATTTT.

Worth noting for this clone: This specimen includes other DNA sequences encoding the same CDR3. The chain carries TRBV10-3 and TRBJ2-7; no clear D. V was trimmed by 0 bases and J by 2 bases, leaving 2 bases between them. The CDR3 covers 12 residues. The germline gives CDR1 ENHRY, CDR2 SYGVKD. The CDR3 here is CAISESTYEQYF. Here the CDR3 DNA reads TGTGCCATCAGTGAGTCGACCTACGAGCAGTACTTC.

The V call is TRBV18, the J call TRBJ2-2, with D tentatively TRBD2 (5 bases). V gave up 0 bases and J gave up 4 bases, with 9 bases separating them. CDR3 size: 15 residues. The germline V gene encodes CDR1 KGHSH and CDR2 LQKENI. In DNA, the CDR3 is TGTGCCAGCTCACCACCGAGCGGCGCCACCGGGGAGCTGTTTTTT. It translates to CASSPPSGATGELFF.

The chain combines TRBV19 with TRBJ1-2, with TRBD1 matching over 9 bases. In germline, CDR1 is LNHDA, CDR2 SQIVND (reference sequence). CDR3 length equals 16 residues. With V trimmed by 5 bases and J by 7 bases, 14 bases remained unmatched. In DNA, the CDR3 is TGTGCCAGTAGTCAACGGGGCACAGGGGGCATATCTGGCTACACCTTC. Amino acids: CASSQRGTGGISGYTF.

There are a few counts of this clone. The gene calls are TRBV7-9 and TRBJ1-2, with D tentatively TRBD1 (6 bases). Trimming left V 2 bases short and J 4 bases short, with 14 bases between. Germline lookup yields CDR1 SEHNR and CDR2 FQNEAQ (reference sequence). CDR3 length: 15 amino acids. The CDR3 loop is CASSLMEGGSYGYTF. Here the CDR3 DNA reads TGTGCCAGCAGCTTAATGGAGGGGGGGAGCTATGGCTACACCTTC.

This clone has at least ten counts. The chain has TRBV28 and TRBJ2-7; TRBD1 matches at 8 bases. Germline V gives CDR1 MDHEN, CDR2 SYDVKM. Trimming at V came to 6 bases and at J to 0 bases, leaving 10 bases not matched to a gene. This CDR3 spans 16 amino acids. The CDR3 sequence is CASSRRTGKGSYEQYF. The CDR3 DNA reads as TGTGCCAGCAGCCGCAGGACAGGGAAGGGCTCCTACGAGCAGTACTTC.

The chain recombines TRBV4-3 with TRBJ2-7; 11 positions agree with TRBD1. V lost 9 bases and J lost 9; bases outside the gene matches: 16. The CDR3 is 15 residues long. Per germline, CDR1 LGHNA and CDR2 YSLEER. The CDR3 DNA follows: TGCGCCAGAAGGACAGGGGGCGGGAGATGGAAACGGCAGTACTTC. It encodes CARRTGGGRWKRQYF.

The chain combines TRBV5-1 with TRBJ2-7, with 10 bases identical to TRBD1. V was pared by 7 bases and J by 3 bases, with 13 bases of the junction left unmatched. The germline gives CDR1 SGHRS, CDR2 YFSETQ. The CDR3 totals 16 residues. The CDR3 here is CASSVPGQGYSYEQYF. DNA of the CDR3: TGCGCCAGCTCTGTTCCGGGACAGGGGTATAGCTACGAGCAGTACTTC.

The V gene is TRBV6-5, the J gene TRBJ2-3, with D unclear. V was shortened by 5 bases and J by 4 bases, with 13 bases between the two germline ends. The CDR3 consists of 14 residues. Germline CDR1 is MNHEY and CDR2 is SVGAGI. CDR3 amino acids: CASSPRNDADTQYF. DNA for the CDR3: TGTGCCAGCAGTCCCCGTAACGATGCAGATACGCAGTATTTT.

V and J are TRBV29-1 and TRBJ1-1; D not resolved. Trimming took off 4 bases at V and 0 bases at J, with 9 bases between the two ends. Germline V gives CDR1 SQVTM, CDR2 ANQGSEA. CDR3 length: 13 residues. This chain's CDR3 is CSVVPDMNTEAFF. The CDR3 coding sequence is TGCAGCGTTGTCCCAGATATGAACACTGAAGCTTTCTTT. Full variable domain (rest looked up from reference TRBV29-1 and TRBJ1-1): SAVISQKPSRDICQRGTSLTIQCQVDSQVTMMFWYRQQPGQSLTLIATANQGSEATYESGFVIDKFPISRPNLTFSTLTVSNMSPEDSSIYLCSVVPDMNTEAFFGQGTRLTVV.

The chain is built from TRBV10-3 and TRBJ2-5, with a tentative D call TRBD1 (6 bases). This CDR3 region has 14 residues. Germline V gene data show CDR1 as ENHRY and CDR2 as SYGVKD. V gave up 6 bases and J gave up 0 bases, with 11 bases separating them. Written as DNA, the CDR3 is TGTGCCATCAGCAACCGACAGGACCAAGAGACCCAGTACTTC. It codes for CAISNRQDQETQYF.

The V and J genes are TRBV7-2 and TRBJ2-7; D is unclear. The CDR3 length is 12 residues. Germline CDR1 SGHTA, CDR2 FQGNSA. Trimming left V 2 bases short and J 5 bases short, with 7 bases between. The CDR3 sequence is CASSLSWNEQYF. In DNA, the CDR3 is TGTGCCAGCAGCTTATCGTGGAACGAGCAGTACTTC.

This clone was seen more than once but under ten times. The CDR3 here is CASSLLTGELFF. Written as DNA, the CDR3 is TGTGCCAGCAGTTTATTAACCGGGGAGCTGTTTTTT. This chain connects TRBV27 to TRBJ2-2; D gene unclear. There are 12 residues in the CDR3. CDR1 MNHEY and CDR2 SMNVEV come from the germline V gene (reference sequence). Trimming removed 1 base at V and 5 bases at J, with 2 bases between.

This clone has just a few counts. With a much larger clone just one base away, this may be a read error. CDR3 region: CASSPDRNSEAFF. The CDR3 nucleotides are TGCGCCAGCAGCCCGGACAGGAACTCTGAAGCTTTCTTT. The chain employs TRBV4-3 and TRBJ1-1, with 7 bases matching TRBD1. CDR1 and CDR2 from the germline V gene are LGHNA and YSLEER. This CDR3 has 13 amino acids.

The chain carries TRBV21-1 and TRBJ2-7; the table calls TRBD1, which could not be checked here. TRBV21-1 is classified as a pseudogene. The CDR3 consists of 12 residues. The CDR3 is CASSKEGAEQYF. The CDR3 DNA sequence: TGTGCCAGCAGCAAAGAAGGGGCTGAGCAGTACTTC.